Listed below are T cell receptor beta chains from one sample, sequenced in a study of OX40 agonist ivuxolimab in advanced cancers. Sequencing was performed with immunoSEQ multiplex PCR; in TCRdb, only in-frame clones are kept and a portion is missing. The table shows some 40,000 clones, with approximately 90% occurring only once. Sequenced here: CD4+ or CD8+ T cells sorted from blood, sampled in a trial of the OX40 agonist ivuxolimab. All receptors derive from an adult with an advanced solid tumor such as melanoma, head and neck, liver or kidney cancer. Both conserved end residues are part of each CDR3. The D gene is left open where the match is weak. Not all rows give a size; the values are once, few, many and, for expanded clones, a class.

cdr3_nt cdr3_aa clone_size v_call d_call j_call
TGCGCCAGCAGCCAAGAGGGTTGGGGTACAGATACGCAGTATTTT CASSQEGWGTDTQYF NA TRBV4-3 NA TRBJ2-3
TGTGCCAGTAGTATGCAAATTGGGAGGGGCTACACCTTC CASSMQIGRGYTF NA TRBV19 NA TRBJ1-2
TGTGCCAGCAGCTCCTCCTACGAGCAGTACTTC CASSSSYEQYF NA TRBV5-6 NA TRBJ2-7
TGTGCCAGCAGCTTTAACAGACAAGAGACCCAGTACTTC CASSFNRQETQYF NA TRBV7-2 NA TRBJ2-5
TGTGCCAGCAGCTTACAGCCGAACACTGAAGCTTTCTTT CASSLQPNTEAFF NA TRBV7-2 NA TRBJ1-1
TGTGCCAGCACCAGGGACAGGGGGAACAATCAGCCCCAGCATTTT CASTRDRGNNQPQHF NA TRBV2 TRBD1 TRBJ1-5
TGTGCCAGCAGCCACAGGGTAGTGCGCGATCAGCCCCAGCATTTT CASSHRVVRDQPQHF NA TRBV5-8 NA TRBJ1-5
TGTGCCAGCAGTCGGGACCACCACGACATTTCCTACAATGAGCAGTTCTTC CASSRDHHDISYNEQFF NA TRBV2 NA TRBJ2-1
TGTGCCAGCAGTGAACCCGGACAGGGGTCGGTTGGCTACACCTTC CASSEPGQGSVGYTF NA TRBV6-1 TRBD1 TRBJ1-2
TGTGCCAGCAGGATTAGGAATCAGCCCCAGCATTTT CASRIRNQPQHF NA TRBV14 NA TRBJ1-5
TGTGCCAGCAGCGATGGGACAGGGGCGCGGGGCTACACCTTC CASSDGTGARGYTF once TRBV9 TRBD1 TRBJ1-2
TGTGCCAGCAGCTCAATAGCGGGGGATCAAGAGACCCAGTACTTC CASSSIAGDQETQYF NA TRBV7-3 TRBD2 TRBJ2-5
TGTGCCAGCAAGACGACAGCAAATTCACCCCTCCACTTT CASKTTANSPLHF NA TRBV5-8 NA TRBJ1-6
TGCGCCAGCAGCCAAGGCGGACAGGGAAGCACTGAAGCTTTCTTT CASSQGGQGSTEAFF once TRBV4-1 TRBD1 TRBJ1-1
TGTGCCAAGCCGACAGGCGAAAATCAGCCCCAGCATTTT CAKPTGENQPQHF NA TRBV6-5 NA TRBJ1-5
TGTGCCAGCAGCCGAGGGTCGGCCTCTGAAGCTTTCTTT CASSRGSASEAFF NA TRBV11-1 NA TRBJ1-1
TGTGCCAGCAGCTTATCCTCCAGGACCTACGAGCAGTACTTC CASSLSSRTYEQYF NA TRBV7-2 NA TRBJ2-7
TGTGCCAGCAGAGGGGGGATAGGAGGTGGCTACACCTTC CASRGGIGGGYTF NA TRBV6-1 NA TRBJ1-2
TGTGCCAGCTCACCACCAAGTTACAATGAGCAGTTCTTC CASSPPSYNEQFF NA TRBV18 NA TRBJ2-1
TGCGCCAGCAGCTTGGGCGGGAACACTGAAGCTTTCTTT CASSLGGNTEAFF NA TRBV5-1 NA TRBJ1-1
TGTGCCAGCAGTTTAAGTGAGGAGACCCAGTACTTC CASSLSEETQYF NA TRBV28 NA TRBJ2-5
TGTGCCAGCAGCCAATCCAGAACTTATAGCAATCAGCCCCAGCATTTT CASSQSRTYSNQPQHF once TRBV16 NA TRBJ1-5
TGTGCCAGCAGCCCCGCACGGAATGAGCAGTTCTTC CASSPARNEQFF NA TRBV7-2 NA TRBJ2-1
TGTGCCAGCAGCATAGAAGGCGGGGCGCAGTTCTTC CASSIEGGAQFF few TRBV11-1 NA TRBJ2-1
TGCGCCAGCCGTGAGGAGCGGGGCGGCACCTACGAGCAGTACTTC CASREERGGTYEQYF NA TRBV10-1 TRBD2 TRBJ2-7
TGTGCCAGCTCACCACCCTCGGGAGAGACCCAGTACTTC CASSPPSGETQYF NA TRBV18 NA TRBJ2-5
TGCGCCAGCAGCCAACGGAAAGGGCTGGGAAGCACAGATACGCAGTATTTT CASSQRKGLGSTDTQYF NA TRBV4-3 NA TRBJ2-3
TGTGCCAGCAGCTCCGGACAGCCCTCCTACAATGAGCAGTTCTTC CASSSGQPSYNEQFF NA TRBV7-9 NA TRBJ2-1
TGCGCCAGCAGCCAGGACGGCGGTAGGACCGGGGAGCTGTTTTTT CASSQDGGRTGELFF NA TRBV5-1 NA TRBJ2-2
TGTGCCAGCAGCTCACAGGGGATAGGGGGATCACCCCTCCACTTT CASSSQGIGGSPLHF once TRBV7-9 TRBD1 TRBJ1-6
TGTGCCAGCAGTGGGGGACTAGCGGGGGGCACGGATACGCAGTATTTT CASSGGLAGGTDTQYF NA TRBV6-1 TRBD2 TRBJ2-3
TGTGCCAGCAGTTTTCTGGGGGCACCCACCAATGAGCAGTTCTTC CASSFLGAPTNEQFF NA TRBV27 NA TRBJ2-1
TGTGCCAGCAGTGAAAGCGGTTGGTCCGAAAGCCCCTACGAGCAGTACTTC CASSESGWSESPYEQYF NA TRBV2 NA TRBJ2-7
TGTGCCAGCAGCTTGACCCGGAGGAGTCCCGAGCAGTACTTC CASSLTRRSPEQYF NA TRBV5-6 NA TRBJ2-7
TGTGCCAGCAGCAACCGACAGGATTCCTACAATGAGCAGTTCTTC CASSNRQDSYNEQFF NA TRBV9 NA TRBJ2-1
TGCGCCAGCCGGGACAACTACAATGAGCAGTTCTTC CASRDNYNEQFF NA TRBV10-1 NA TRBJ2-1
TGTGCCAGCAGCAAGTCGAACCGTAGCACAGATACGCAGTATTTT CASSKSNRSTDTQYF NA TRBV21-1 NA TRBJ2-3
TGCGCCAGCAGCCAAGTCCGACTAGTGGGGGTCACAGATACGCAGTATTTT CASSQVRLVGVTDTQYF few TRBV4-1 NA TRBJ2-3
TGTGCCAGCAGCGAAACTTGGGGGGCGGCAGAGACCCAGTACTTC CASSETWGAAETQYF NA TRBV11-3 NA TRBJ2-5
TGTGCCAGCAGCCGTAACAGTTACACTGAAGCTTTCTTT CASSRNSYTEAFF NA TRBV7-3 NA TRBJ1-1
TGTGCCAGCAGCCCCCGGGACAGGGGGCCCTACGAGCAGTACTTC CASSPRDRGPYEQYF NA TRBV5-4 TRBD1 TRBJ2-7
TGTGCCAGCGGACAGCCCGGTAGCTCCTACAATGAGCAGTTCTTC CASGQPGSSYNEQFF NA TRBV10-3 NA TRBJ2-1
TGTGCCAGCAGCTTAAGTTGGGCGGCTGGCAATCAGCCCCAGCATTTT CASSLSWAAGNQPQHF NA TRBV7-2 NA TRBJ1-5